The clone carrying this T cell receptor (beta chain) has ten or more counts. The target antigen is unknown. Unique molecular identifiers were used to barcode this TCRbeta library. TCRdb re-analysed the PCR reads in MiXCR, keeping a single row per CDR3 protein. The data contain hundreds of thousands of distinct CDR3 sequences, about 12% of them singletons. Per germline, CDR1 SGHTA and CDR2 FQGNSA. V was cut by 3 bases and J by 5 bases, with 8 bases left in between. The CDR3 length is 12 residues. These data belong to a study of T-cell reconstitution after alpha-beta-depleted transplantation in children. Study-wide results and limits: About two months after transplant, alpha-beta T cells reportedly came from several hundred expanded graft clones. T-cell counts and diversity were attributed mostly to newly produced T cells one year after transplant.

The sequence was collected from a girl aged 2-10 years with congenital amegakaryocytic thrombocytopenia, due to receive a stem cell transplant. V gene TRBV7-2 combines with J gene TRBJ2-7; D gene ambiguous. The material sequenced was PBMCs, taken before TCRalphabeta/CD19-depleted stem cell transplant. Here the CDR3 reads CASSLLGNEQYF. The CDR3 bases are TGTGCCAGCAGCTTGCTAGGGAACGAGCAGTACTTC.